What follows describes a single TCR beta chain. Its antigen is currently unknown. The CDR3 extends 3 residues past the end of the read, so its final part is completed from the germline J gene. V lost 6 bases and J lost 5; bases outside the gene matches: 11. The CDR3 runs 16 residues. CDR1 is ENHRY and CDR2 is SYGVKD in the germline V gene. The entry originates in a study of T cells in women clearing cervical HPV infection. Study context: Case blood was drawn when the lesion was first found; control blood after infection became undetectable. General study results and limits: Combining TCR richness with V gene abundances gave approximately 0.8 AUC.

Produced via immunoSEQ multiplex PCR; TCRdb's table is partial and in-frame only. In all, the sample yields under 45,000 clones. Sequencing was done on a sample of blood buffy coat. V usage is TRBV10-3 and J usage is TRBJ2-1; TRBD2 matches 9 bases. This clonotype originated in a woman aged 18 to 69 with a cervical HPV16 infection that either progressed to CIN3+ or cleared (not recorded which). CDR3 bases read: TGTGCCATCAGAAGATCCCCTAGCGGGGTTAACAATGAG. Its protein product is CAIRRSPSGVNNE. The complete CDR3 protein is CAIRRSPSGVNNEQFF.